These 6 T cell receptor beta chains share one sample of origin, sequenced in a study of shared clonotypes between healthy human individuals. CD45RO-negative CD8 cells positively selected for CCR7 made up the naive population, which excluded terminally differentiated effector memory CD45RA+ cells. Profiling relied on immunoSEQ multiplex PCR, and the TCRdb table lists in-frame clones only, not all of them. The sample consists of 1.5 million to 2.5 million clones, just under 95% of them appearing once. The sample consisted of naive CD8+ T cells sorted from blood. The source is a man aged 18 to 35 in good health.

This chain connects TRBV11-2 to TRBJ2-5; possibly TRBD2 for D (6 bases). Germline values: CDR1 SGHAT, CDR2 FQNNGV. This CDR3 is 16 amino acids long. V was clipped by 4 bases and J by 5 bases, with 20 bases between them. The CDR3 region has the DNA TGTGCCAGCAGCTCTGGGAACGGACTACAAGGGGAGACCCAGTACTTC. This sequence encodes CASSSGNGLQGETQYF.

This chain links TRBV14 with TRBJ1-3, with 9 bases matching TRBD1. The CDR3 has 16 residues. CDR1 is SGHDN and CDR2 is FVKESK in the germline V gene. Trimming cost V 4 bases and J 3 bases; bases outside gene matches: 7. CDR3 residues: CASSRIGTGFGNTIYF. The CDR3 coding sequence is TGTGCCAGCAGCCGGATCGGGACAGGGTTTGGAAACACCATATATTTT.

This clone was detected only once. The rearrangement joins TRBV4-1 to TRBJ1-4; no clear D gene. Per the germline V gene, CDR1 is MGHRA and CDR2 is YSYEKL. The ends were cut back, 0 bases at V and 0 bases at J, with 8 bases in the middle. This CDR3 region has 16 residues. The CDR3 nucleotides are TGCGCCAGCAGCCAAGATCAAAGGGCAACTAATGAAAAACTGTTTTTT. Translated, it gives CASSQDQRATNEKLFF.

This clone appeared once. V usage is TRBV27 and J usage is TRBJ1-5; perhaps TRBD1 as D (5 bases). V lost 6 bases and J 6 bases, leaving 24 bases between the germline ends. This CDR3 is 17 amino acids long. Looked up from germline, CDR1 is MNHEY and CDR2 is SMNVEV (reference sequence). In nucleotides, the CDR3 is TGTGCCAGCAGCCCGTCGGTGGGGGAAGTTCTTGCTCAGCCCCAGCATTTT. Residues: CASSPSVGEVLAQPQHF.

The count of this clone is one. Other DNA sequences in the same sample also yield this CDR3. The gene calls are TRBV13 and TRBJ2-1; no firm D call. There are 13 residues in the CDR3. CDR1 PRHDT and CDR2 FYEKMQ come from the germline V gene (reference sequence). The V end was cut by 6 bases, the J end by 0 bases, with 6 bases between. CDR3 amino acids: CASSRSSYNEQFF. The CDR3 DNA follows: TGTGCCAGCAGTAGGAGCTCCTACAATGAGCAGTTCTTC. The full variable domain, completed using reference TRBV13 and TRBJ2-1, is AAGVIQSPRHLIKEKRETATLKCYPIPRHDTVYWYQQGPGQDPQFLISFYEKMQSDKGSIPDRFSAQQFSDYHSELNMSSLELGDSALYFCASSRSSYNEQFFGPGTRLTVL.

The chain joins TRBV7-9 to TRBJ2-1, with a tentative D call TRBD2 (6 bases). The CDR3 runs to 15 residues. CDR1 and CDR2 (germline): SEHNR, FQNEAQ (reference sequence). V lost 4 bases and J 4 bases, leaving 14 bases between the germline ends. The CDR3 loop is CASSSPAGLYNEQFF. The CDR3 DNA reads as TGTGCCAGCAGCTCCCCCGCGGGATTATACAATGAGCAGTTCTTC.